The clone carrying this T cell receptor (beta chain) appeared once. What it binds is unknown. The record originates from a study of cytomegalovirus exposure and HLA in healthy donors. PCR was performed using 60 Vbeta and 13 Jbeta primers. Authors' data handling: Later work found around 72 million unique TCR beta chains, with roughly 11 million shared. Sequenced by immunoSEQ multiplex PCR; TCRdb stores in-frame clones only, minus some. That table furnishes V, J and clone size, whereas the DNA furnished D and trimming. The top ten clones hold approximately 2.2% of a sample with fewer than 350,000 clones, 70% to 90% of them seen once. This CDR3 is built from 13 residues. Germline V lookup: CDR1 SGHDN, CDR2 FVKESK. V was trimmed by 6 bases and J by 5 bases, leaving 12 bases between them. Regarding the study as a whole: Researchers reported from a later analysis that most CMV-associated TCR beta chains appeared HLA-restricted. A likely sequencing artifact accounted for one observed cluster of highly shared sequence variants. The authors listed 164 TCR beta chains as cytomegalovirus-associated.

This sequence joins TRBV14 and TRBJ2-3, with D possibly TRBD1 on 6 matching bases. The TCR was taken from a woman aged 18-30 years in good health and CMV-seronegative. Sequencing was done on a sample of PBMCs. The CDR3 nucleotides are TGTGCCAGCAGATTCACAGGGAGAGATACGCAGTATTTT. Residues: CASRFTGRDTQYF.